This T cell receptor (beta chain) was recovered during a study of shared T cell receptors in the human thymus. Profiled with immunoSEQ multiplex PCR; TCRdb holds only in-frame clones, not every one. The table lists hundreds of thousands of clones, roughly 74% of them singletons, with 0.013% in the top ten. The CDR3 extends over 14 amino acids. Germline V gene data show CDR1 as SEHNR and CDR2 as FQNEAQ (reference sequence). Between the trimmed V and J ends, which lost 4 bases and 0 bases, there was a span of 7 bases. This same sample was also part of a study on human thymus T cells. Per that paper: Samples came from healthy Finnish infants during open corrective cardiac surgery. In thymic and blood repertoires alike, V and J usage looked biased. What related research reported was that thymic repertoires overlapped highly among unrelated individuals.

Sequenced input: thymocytes. The receptor's source is a boy less than two years old with a congenital heart defect. V is TRBV7-9 and J is TRBJ1-3; D not certain. This CDR3 is CASSCVGSGNTIYF. In DNA form, the CDR3 reads TGTGCCAGCAGCTGCGTTGGCTCTGGAAACACCATATATTTT.